This entry lists 11 T cell receptor beta chains sequenced from one sample in a study of blood T cell repertoires in COVID-19. Here immunoSEQ multiplex PCR was the method, and the copy in TCRdb shows in-frame clones only, minus some. The sample has under 500,000 clones; 85% to 90% are singletons. Sequenced sample: PBMCs or T cells enriched from blood (not recorded which). The receptor source for this set is a man aged 25 to 45 who had recovered from COVID-19.

The chain recombines TRBV27 with TRBJ1-4, with D possibly matching TRBD1 (5 bases). CDR3 length equals 15 residues. V dropped 4 bases and J dropped 4 bases, with 13 bases sitting between them. Germline V lookup: CDR1 MNHEY, CDR2 SMNVEV (reference sequence). The CDR3 is CASSSLLGVNEKLFF. CDR3 bases: TGTGCCAGCAGTTCTTTGCTAGGGGTTAATGAAAAACTGTTTTTT.

CDR3 loop: CASSLSHNTGELFF. CDR3 nucleotide sequence: TGTGCCAGTAGTCTCTCACATAACACCGGGGAGCTGTTTTTT. V gene TRBV19 combines with J gene TRBJ2-2; D gene ambiguous. CDR1 is LNHDA, CDR2 SQIVND, per germline (reference sequence). CDR3 length: 14 residues. Trimming took 5 bases from V and 2 from J, leaving 9 bases between them.

The V call is TRBV7-8, the J call TRBJ2-7; 16 bases fit TRBD2. CDR3 length: 19 amino acids. Trimming removed 2 bases from V and 4 bases from J; junction bases left unmatched: 11. Germline CDR1 reads SGHVS; CDR2 reads FQNEAQ. The CDR3 DNA reads TGTGCCAGCAGCTTAACGGGACTAGCGGGAGGGCCTATTAGGTACGAGCAGTACTTC. This gives the protein CASSLTGLAGGPIRYEQYF.

The J gene is TRBJ1-3, the V gene TRBV10-3; D remains ambiguous. This CDR3 has 14 amino acids. Trimming stripped 5 bases from V and 0 bases from J, with 8 bases between. Germline V gene lookup returns CDR1 ENHRY and CDR2 SYGVKD. The CDR3 is CAISQMNSGNTIYF. CDR3 nucleotide sequence: TGTGCCATCAGTCAGATGAACTCTGGAAACACCATATATTTT.

The chain joins TRBV11-2 to TRBJ1-1; the D is unclear. Trimming took off 4 bases at V and 3 bases at J, with 15 bases between the two ends. CDR1 and CDR2 (germline): SGHAT, FQNNGV. This CDR3 contains 15 residues. In nucleotides, the CDR3 is TGTGCCAGCAGCTCCCGCTTGCAGAAGTACACTGAAGCTTTCTTT. It encodes CASSSRLQKYTEAFF.

The CDR3 reads CASSFEGGGTDTQYF. CDR3 nucleotides: TGTGCCAGCAGCTTTGAGGGAGGAGGTACAGATACGCAGTATTTT. V is TRBV11-2 and J is TRBJ2-3, with a tentative D call TRBD2 (6 bases). V shed 3 bases and J shed 3 bases, with 13 bases lying between them. Germline-derived CDR1 and CDR2 are SGHAT and FQNNGV. There are 15 residues in the CDR3.

This rearrangement joins TRBV19 to TRBJ2-3; 8 bases agree with TRBD1. This CDR3 has 18 residues. The germline V gene encodes CDR1 LNHDA and CDR2 SQIVND (reference sequence). V lost 5 bases and J lost 0; bases outside the gene matches: 13. The CDR3 sequence is CASSRYSGGSGSTDTQYF. The DNA for the CDR3 is TGTGCCAGTAGTCGCTATTCAGGGGGCTCCGGGAGCACAGATACGCAGTATTTT.

V gene TRBV2 combines with J gene TRBJ1-5; D not certain. The CDR3 contains 15 residues. Germline-derived CDR1 and CDR2 are SNHLY and FYNNEI. Between the trimmed V and J ends, which lost 5 bases and 4 bases, there was a span of 15 bases. CDR3 protein: CASSPANPPNQPQHF. The CDR3 nucleotides read TGTGCCAGCAGTCCTGCGAACCCCCCAAATCAGCCCCAGCATTTT.

V and J are TRBV9 and TRBJ2-3; 11 nucleotides align to TRBD2. V was clipped by 2 bases and J by 4 bases; unmatched bases: 9. Germline V lookup: CDR1 SGDLS, CDR2 YYNGEE. The CDR3 loop spans 17 amino acids. CDR3 coding DNA: TGTGCCAGCAGCGTCGCACCTAGCGGGAGGATCTCAGATACGCAGTATTTT. Amino acids: CASSVAPSGRISDTQYF.

The J gene is TRBJ2-7, the V gene TRBV27, with 7 bases identical to TRBD1. The CDR3 covers 14 residues. Germline V gene data show CDR1 as MNHEY and CDR2 as SMNVEV (reference sequence). The junction had 6 bases not matched to a gene; V was cut back by 2 bases and J by 5 bases. This chain's CDR3 is CASSLRGRGHEQYF. CDR3 nucleotide sequence: TGTGCCAGCAGTTTAAGGGGGCGCGGTCACGAGCAGTACTTC.

This chain uses TRBV5-4 with TRBJ1-1; D is uncertain. Germline CDR1 and CDR2: SGHNT and YYREEE (reference sequence). Trimming pared 4 bases from V and 3 bases from J, leaving 7 bases between. The CDR3 extends over 12 amino acids. As DNA, the CDR3 is TGTGCCAGCAGCCCAGGTTACACTGAAGCTTTCTTT. Its translation: CASSPGYTEAFF.